Following are 16 T cell receptor beta chains from one sample sequenced in a study of cytomegalovirus exposure and HLA in healthy donors. The primer mix had 60 Vbeta and 13 Jbeta primers. Assay used: immunoSEQ multiplex PCR; TCRdb lists only in-frame clones, some missing. The sample consists of roughly 220,000 clones, 55% to 75% of them appearing once. Sequencing was carried out using PBMCs. The receptors originated from a man between 40 and 49 years old in good health and CMV-seropositive.

The gene calls are TRBV5-1 and TRBJ2-7; 7 bases align to TRBD1. Germline V gives CDR1 SGHRS, CDR2 YFSETQ. The CDR3 is 14 residues long. The ends lost 4 bases at V and 4 bases at J; junction bases unmatched: 8. CDR3 protein: CASSLEGQTYEQYF. DNA of the CDR3: TGCGCCAGCAGCCTAGAGGGACAGACGTACGAGCAGTACTTC.

The chain links TRBV27 to TRBJ1-2, with a tentative D call TRBD1 (6 bases). The CDR3 is made up of 14 amino acids. Deletions cut 5 bases from V and 4 bases from J, with 14 bases between. From germline, CDR1 is MNHEY and CDR2 SMNVEV (reference sequence). This CDR3 reads CASSPGQGIYGYTF. In DNA form, the CDR3 reads TGTGCCAGCAGTCCTGGGCAGGGGATCTATGGCTACACCTTC.

The chain combines TRBV15 with TRBJ2-1; D gene unclear. V was shortened by 3 bases and J by 8 bases, with 8 bases between the two germline ends. The CDR3 has 12 amino acids. Germline V gene sequence: CDR1 LNHNV, CDR2 YYDKDF (reference sequence). This chain's CDR3 is CATSSGPHEQFF. Written as DNA, the CDR3 is TGTGCCACCAGCAGTGGCCCCCATGAGCAGTTCTTC.

This clone was observed a few times. This chain links TRBV27 with TRBJ2-7; 11 nucleotides line up with TRBD1. J was trimmed by 2 bases and V by 0 bases; bases with no gene match: 0. The CDR3 length is 15 residues. Germline V gene sequence: CDR1 MNHEY, CDR2 SMNVEV (reference sequence). The CDR3 here is CASSLSGQGAYEQYF. In DNA, the CDR3 is TGTGCCAGCAGTTTATCGGGACAGGGGGCCTACGAGCAGTACTTC.

The chain links TRBV7-2 to TRBJ1-5, with TRBD1 identical over 12 bases. V gave up 5 bases and J gave up 7 bases; unmatched junction bases: 6. The CDR3 contains 15 residues. Germline V gives CDR1 SGHTA, CDR2 FQGNSA. CDR3 sequence: CASSTGQGARQPQHF. The DNA for the CDR3 is TGTGCCAGCAGCACGGGACAGGGGGCAAGGCAGCCCCAGCATTTT.

This rearrangement joins TRBV10-3 to TRBJ2-7, with 9 bases lining up with TRBD2. CDR3 length: 16 residues. Germline assignment: CDR1 ENHRY and CDR2 SYGVKD. V lost 2 bases and J lost 2; bases outside the gene matches: 7. CDR3 in amino acids: CAISERRERGAYEQYF. The DNA of the CDR3 is TGTGCCATCAGTGAGAGGAGGGAGCGGGGGGCCTACGAGCAGTACTTC.

This chain joins TRBV29-1 and TRBJ1-5; D remains ambiguous. V dropped 7 bases and J dropped 7 bases, with 14 bases sitting between them. Per germline, CDR1 SQVTM and CDR2 ANQGSEA. This CDR3 is 12 amino acids long. The CDR3: CSAGEGDQPQHF. The CDR3 region has the DNA TGCAGCGCTGGGGAGGGCGACCAGCCCCAGCATTTT.

The chain recombines TRBV10-2 with TRBJ2-7, with unresolved D. Germline V gene sequence: CDR1 WSHSY, CDR2 SAAADI. The ends were cut back, 4 bases at V and 4 bases at J, with 8 bases in the middle. The CDR3 is 12 amino acids. The CDR3 region is CASSVAGYEQYF. As DNA, the CDR3 is TGCGCCAGCAGTGTAGCTGGGTACGAGCAGTACTTC.

This clone was observed a single time. The genes are TRBV9 and TRBJ2-1; TRBD2 might be the D (7 bases). Germline CDR1 reads SGDLS; CDR2 reads YYNGEE. The V gene lost 4 bases and the J gene lost 4 bases, with 18 bases spanning the gap. This CDR3 is 16 amino acids long. CDR3 DNA sequence: TGTGCCAGCAGCCCCGGTGTAGGGGGGGATTACAATGAGCAGTTCTTC. It encodes CASSPGVGGDYNEQFF.

The table lists this clone with a count of one. J is TRBJ1-5 and V is TRBV7-9; 7 bases line up with TRBD1. Germline CDR1 is SEHNR and CDR2 is FQNEAQ (reference sequence). V trimming: 5 bases; J trimming: 2 bases; junction bases outside the gene matches: 3. The CDR3 totals 14 residues. The CDR3 DNA is TGTGCCAGCAGCGATGGGACAGGCAATCAGCCCCAGCATTTT. It is translated as CASSDGTGNQPQHF.

The V gene is TRBV2, the J gene TRBJ1-5; possible D gene TRBD1, 5 bases. Germline V lookup: CDR1 SNHLY, CDR2 FYNNEI. The CDR3 contains 15 residues. Trimming took off 4 bases at V and 2 bases at J, with 12 bases between the two ends. In DNA, the CDR3 is TGTGCCAGCAGTGGACAGATTGGGGGCAATCAGCCCCAGCATTTT. Amino acid sequence: CASSGQIGGNQPQHF. Complete variable domain (other parts from reference TRBV2 and TRBJ1-5): EPEVTQTPSHQVTQMGQEVILRCVPISNHLYFYWYRQILGQKVEFLVSFYNNEISEKSEIFDDQFSVERPDGSNFTLKIRSTKLEDSAMYFCASSGQIGGNQPQHFGDGTRLSIL.

This chain joins TRBV28 and TRBJ2-1; TRBD1 matches at 7 bases. V lost 6 bases and J lost 9; bases outside the gene matches: 8. Germline values: CDR1 MDHEN, CDR2 SYDVKM. The CDR3 runs to 13 residues. The CDR3 sequence is CASRSSYRGEQFF. The DNA for the CDR3 is TGTGCCAGCAGATCATCCTACAGGGGTGAGCAGTTCTTC.

The V gene is TRBV5-1, the J gene TRBJ2-7; 9 nucleotides align to TRBD1. V was clipped by 0 bases and J by 4 bases; unmatched bases: 5. CDR1 is SGHRS, CDR2 YFSETQ, per germline. This CDR3 is built from 15 residues. The chain's CDR3 is CASSLGGQGGYEQYF. CDR3 sequence (DNA): TGCGCCAGCAGCTTGGGGGGACAGGGTGGGTACGAGCAGTACTTC.

This clone was recorded a few times. CDR3 protein: CSAEDRVGTEAFF. The CDR3 region has the DNA TGCAGCGCTGAGGACAGGGTCGGCACTGAAGCTTTCTTT. This chain uses TRBV29-1 with TRBJ1-1; 8 bases map to TRBD1. Per the germline V gene, CDR1 is SQVTM and CDR2 is ANQGSEA. CDR3 length: 13 amino acids. V dropped 7 bases and J dropped 4; count of bases not matched to a gene: 8.

About this clone: Other nucleotide sequences from this sample produce the same CDR3. The chain's CDR3 is CASSQGVTNTGELFF. The CDR3, as DNA: TGTGCCAGCAGCCAAGGCGTGACGAACACCGGGGAGCTGTTTTTT. The V and J genes are TRBV4-2 and TRBJ2-2; no clear D. The CDR3 length is 15 residues. V lost 1 base to trimming and J lost 0 bases, with 6 bases between them. Germline CDR1 reads LGHNA; CDR2 reads YNFKEQ.

This chain connects TRBV27 to TRBJ1-2; tentative D call: TRBD1 (5 bases). CDR1 is MNHEY and CDR2 is SMNVEV in the germline V gene (reference sequence). The V end lost 0 bases, the J end lost 4 bases, and 9 bases lay between the germline ends. The CDR3 spans 14 residues. The CDR3 sequence is CASSLSGASYGYTF. The CDR3, as DNA: TGTGCCAGCAGTTTATCTGGGGCCTCCTATGGCTACACCTTC.